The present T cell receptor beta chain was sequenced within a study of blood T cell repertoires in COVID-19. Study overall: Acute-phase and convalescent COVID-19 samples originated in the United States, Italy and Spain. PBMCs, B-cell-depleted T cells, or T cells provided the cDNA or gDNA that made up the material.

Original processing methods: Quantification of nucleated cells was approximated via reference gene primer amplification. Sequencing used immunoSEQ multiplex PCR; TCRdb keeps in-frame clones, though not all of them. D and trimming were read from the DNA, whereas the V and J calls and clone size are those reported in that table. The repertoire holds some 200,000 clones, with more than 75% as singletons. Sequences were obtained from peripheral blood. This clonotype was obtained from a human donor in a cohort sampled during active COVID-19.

CDR3 nucleotides: TGTGCCAGCAGCTTCCTGCCTCCGGGACAGGGGTTCGTGTACGAGCAGTACTTC. Its translation: CASSFLPPGQGFVYEQYF. The chain joins TRBV27 to TRBJ2-7; 10 bases align to TRBD1. Germline values: CDR1 MNHEY, CDR2 SMNVEV (reference sequence). This CDR3 is built from 18 residues. J lost 4 bases, V lost 6 bases, and 18 bases had no gene match.